This TCR beta chain was sequenced during a study of blood T cell repertoires in COVID-19. Study-wide context: COVID-19 samples, acute and convalescent, were from the United States, Italy and Spain. T cells, B-cell-depleted T cells, or PBMCs provided the cDNA or gDNA that served as material.

The V end was cut by 4 bases, the J end by 1 base, with 10 bases between. The germline gives CDR1 SEHNR, CDR2 FQNEAQ (reference sequence). This CDR3 is 14 amino acids long. As handled by the study authors: Using reference gene primer amplification, nucleated cell counts were estimated. Some clones are missing from TCRdb's copy, which holds only in-frame ones; the method was immunoSEQ multiplex PCR. The V and J calls and the clone size are those of that table, but D and trimming were determined from the DNA. The table shows some 280,000 clones, with 75% to 90% occurring only once. This clone came up a few times.

The rearrangement joins TRBV7-9 to TRBJ1-1; the D is unclear. This clonotype originated in a woman aged 25 to 39 with active or convalescent COVID-19. The sample taken for sequencing was peripheral blood. The CDR3 nucleotides are TGTGCCAGCAGCTCTCAGACGGGGAACACTGAAGCTTTCTTT. It encodes CASSSQTGNTEAFF.